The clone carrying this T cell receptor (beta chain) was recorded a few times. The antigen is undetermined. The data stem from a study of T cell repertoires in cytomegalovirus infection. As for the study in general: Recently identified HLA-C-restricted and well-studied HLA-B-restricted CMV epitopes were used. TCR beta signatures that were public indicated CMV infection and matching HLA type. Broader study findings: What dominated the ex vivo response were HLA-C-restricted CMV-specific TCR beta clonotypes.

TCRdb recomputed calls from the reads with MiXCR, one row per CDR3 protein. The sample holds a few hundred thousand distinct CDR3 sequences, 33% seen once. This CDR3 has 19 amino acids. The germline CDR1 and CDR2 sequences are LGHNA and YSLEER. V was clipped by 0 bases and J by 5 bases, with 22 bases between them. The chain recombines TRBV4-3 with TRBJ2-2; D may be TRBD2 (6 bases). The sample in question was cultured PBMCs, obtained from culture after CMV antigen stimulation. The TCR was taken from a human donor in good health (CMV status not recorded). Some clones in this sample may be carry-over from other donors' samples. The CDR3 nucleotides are TGCGCCAGCAGCCAAGACCATTTCTCAGCGGCGCGGGATACCGGGGAGCTGTTTTTT. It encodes CASSQDHFSAARDTGELFF.